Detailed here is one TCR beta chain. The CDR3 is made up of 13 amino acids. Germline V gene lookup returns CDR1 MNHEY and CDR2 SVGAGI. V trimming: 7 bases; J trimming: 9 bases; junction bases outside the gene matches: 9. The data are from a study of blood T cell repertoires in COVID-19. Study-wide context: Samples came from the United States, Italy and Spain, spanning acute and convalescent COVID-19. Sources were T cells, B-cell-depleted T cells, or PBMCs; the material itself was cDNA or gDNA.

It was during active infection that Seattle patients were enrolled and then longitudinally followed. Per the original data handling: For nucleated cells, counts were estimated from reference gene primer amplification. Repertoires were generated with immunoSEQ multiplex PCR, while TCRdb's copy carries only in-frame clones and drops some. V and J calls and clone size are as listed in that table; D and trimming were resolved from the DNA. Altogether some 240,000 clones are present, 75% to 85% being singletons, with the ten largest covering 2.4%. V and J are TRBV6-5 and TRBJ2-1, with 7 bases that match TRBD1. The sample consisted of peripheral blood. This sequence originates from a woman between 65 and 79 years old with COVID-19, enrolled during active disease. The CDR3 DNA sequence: TGTGCCAGCACCCACAGGGGTAACGGTGAGCAGTTCTTC. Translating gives CASTHRGNGEQFF.